This T cell receptor (beta chain) is drawn from a study of blood T cell repertoires in COVID-19. Study-level information: Samples of COVID-19 (acute and convalescent) were obtained from the United States, Italy and Spain. PBMCs, B-cell-depleted T cells, or T cells were the source of the cDNA or gDNA that made up the material.

Clones were sequenced by immunoSEQ multiplex PCR, and TCRdb holds only the in-frame ones, with some missing. This table has 150,000 to 200,000 clones, around 83% appearing once. Germline V CDR1 and CDR2: SGHNT, YYREEE (reference sequence). The CDR3 has 14 residues. Trimming removed 0 bases at V and 0 bases at J, with 7 bases between. The chain carries TRBV5-4 and TRBJ2-7, with D tentatively TRBD2 (6 bases). The sequenced sample consisted of peripheral blood. The receptor comes from a woman aged 40-49 years with acute or convalescent COVID-19. The CDR3 is CASSLGSGSYEQYF. The CDR3 coding sequence is TGTGCCAGCAGCTTGGGTAGCGGCTCCTACGAGCAGTACTTC.